The present entry profiles one T cell receptor beta chain with its context. The data stem from a study of blood T cell repertoires in COVID-19. Across the study: Italy, Spain and the United States were the sources of the convalescent and acute COVID-19 samples. T cells, B-cell-depleted T cells, or PBMCs supplied cDNA or gDNA.

As handled by the study authors: The assay estimated nucleated cells by amplifying reference gene primers. Clones were read by immunoSEQ multiplex PCR, and TCRdb kept only the in-frame ones, dropping some. V and J calls plus clone size are reproduced from that table; the DNA served to infer D and trimming. The repertoire holds some 240,000 clones, with around 84% as singletons. Deletions cut 5 bases from V and 6 bases from J, with 8 bases between. Germline CDR1 is MDHEN and CDR2 is SYDVKM. The CDR3 has 12 amino acids. J is TRBJ1-5 and V is TRBV28, with D perhaps matching TRBD1 (5 bases). The receptor comes from a human donor in a cohort sampled during active COVID-19. Sequenced: peripheral blood. The CDR3 DNA reads TGTGCCAGCAGTGCGACAGCTCAGCCCCAGCATTTT. This encodes CASSATAQPQHF.